Listed below are T cell receptor beta chains from one sample, sequenced in a study of cytomegalovirus exposure and HLA in healthy donors. Generated by immunoSEQ multiplex PCR, the TCRdb table keeps only in-frame clones and is missing some. The table shows 110,000 to 150,000 clones, with 60% to 80% occurring only once. The sequencing input was PBMCs. The receptors shown here come from a man aged 35 to 55 in good health and CMV-seronegative. Each CDR3 is given with its conserved first and last residue. A D gene is named only where the DNA matches it firmly. Size is stated for part of the rows, as once, few or many counts, or as a class when the clone is expanded.

v_gene	j_gene	d_gene	abundance	CDR3nt	CDR3aa
TRBV15	TRBJ1-2	-	once	TGTGCCACCAGCAGAGATTCGGGTCCCTATGGCTACACCTTC	CATSRDSGPYGYTF
TRBV5-1	TRBJ2-1	-	-	TGCGCCAGCAGCCTCGGACTGGACAATGAGCAGTTCTTC	CASSLGLDNEQFF
TRBV7-9	TRBJ1-1	-	-	TGTGCCAGCAGCTCGTCCGGAGGATGGGTGAACACTGAAGCTTTCTTT	CASSSSGGWVNTEAFF
TRBV29-1	TRBJ2-1	-	-	TGCAGCGTTAGTGGAGGCAGCTCCTACAATGAGCAGTTCTTC	CSVSGGSSYNEQFF
TRBV6-1	TRBJ2-3	-	-	TGTGCCAGCAGGGAGTTCACAGATACGCAGTATTTT	CASREFTDTQYF
TRBV19	TRBJ2-1	TRBD2	once	TGTGCCAGTAGTACCGAAGCGGGGGGTACCTACAATGAGCAGTTCTTC	CASSTEAGGTYNEQFF
TRBV13	TRBJ2-2	TRBD1	-	TGTGCCAGCAGCCTATACGGTCGGACAGGGACCGGGGAGCTGTTTTTT	CASSLYGRTGTGELFF
TRBV9	TRBJ2-2	TRBD2	-	TGTGCCAGCAGCCTAGCGGGGGGAACCGGGGAGCTGTTTTTT	CASSLAGGTGELFF
TRBV9	TRBJ2-7	-	-	TGTGCCAGCGGCCTGGGGGGAGGCGAGCAGTACTTC	CASGLGGGEQYF
TRBV29-1	TRBJ2-3	TRBD2	-	TGCAGCGGGGTGGCGGGGACGGGGGGAGATACGCAGTATTTT	CSGVAGTGGDTQYF
TRBV5-4	TRBJ2-3	-	-	TGTGCCAGCAAAAACGCGGGGTCGGATACGCAGTATTTT	CASKNAGSDTQYF
TRBV4-1	TRBJ1-4	-	-	TGCGCCAGCACCGTACAGGGTACAGCGGATGAAAAACTGTTTTTT	CASTVQGTADEKLFF
TRBV5-1	TRBJ1-1	-	-	TGCGCCAGCAGCCCGCGTGGACAGACGTCTGAAGCTTTCTTT	CASSPRGQTSEAFF
TRBV6-6	TRBJ2-7	TRBD1	-	TGTGCCAGCAGGACAGGGGACGTCTCCTACGAGCAGTACTTC	CASRTGDVSYEQYF
TRBV29-1	TRBJ1-2	-	once	TGCAGCGTTGAGCAGGGAAATGGCTACACCTTC	CSVEQGNGYTF
TRBV9	TRBJ2-2	TRBD1	-	TGTGCCAGCAGCGGACGGGGACAGGCTTACACCGGGGAGCTGTTTTTT	CASSGRGQAYTGELFF
TRBV19	TRBJ1-2	-	-	TGTGCCAGTGGGGGGGGCGCGGACTATGGCTACACCTTC	CASGGGADYGYTF
TRBV10-3	TRBJ2-5	-	-	TGTGCCATCAGTGAGTCTATTGCGTACCAAGAGACCCAGTACTTC	CAISESIAYQETQYF
TRBV19	TRBJ1-5	TRBD1	once	TGTGCCAGTAGTATCCCCAGGGGGAGCAATCAGCCCCAGCATTTT	CASSIPRGSNQPQHF
TRBV6-5	TRBJ1-2	TRBD1	once	TGTGCCAGCAGGCGGACAGGAGGCCTCTATGGCTACACCTTC	CASRRTGGLYGYTF
TRBV9	TRBJ1-1	-	few	TGTGCCAGCAGCGTAGCCCGGGGGGACGGTAGAGCTTTCTTT	CASSVARGDGRAFF
TRBV7-8	TRBJ1-5	TRBD1	-	TGTGCCAGCAGGTTACAGGGGGCGCGAAGCAATCAGCCCCAGCATTTT	CASRLQGARSNQPQHF
TRBV2	TRBJ1-3	-	-	TGTGCCAGCAGTGTAGAATACTCTGGAAACACCATATATTTT	CASSVEYSGNTIYF
TRBV19	TRBJ1-1	-	-	TGTGCCGGAAGGACAGCCAAAGGGAACACTGAAGCTTTCTTT	CAGRTAKGNTEAFF
TRBV7-6	TRBJ1-1	TRBD1	-	TGTGCCAGCAGCTTAGAAGACAGGGCGAACACTGAAGCTTTCTTT	CASSLEDRANTEAFF
TRBV7-2	TRBJ1-1	-	-	TGTGCCAGCAGCTTTGCAGGGGCTTCGACTGAAGCTTTCTTT	CASSFAGASTEAFF
TRBV2	TRBJ1-1	TRBD1	few	TGTGCCAGCAGTGAGGAGGGGGCGAACACTGAAGCTTTCTTT	CASSEEGANTEAFF
TRBV5-1	TRBJ2-2	TRBD1	-	TGCGCCAGCAGCTTGAACCAGGGGGCGCACACCGGGGAGCTGTTTTTT	CASSLNQGAHTGELFF
TRBV27	TRBJ1-2	TRBD1	-	TGTGCCAGCAGTCGCAATACAGGGGGTTTAGGCTACACCTTC	CASSRNTGGLGYTF
TRBV6-5	TRBJ1-2	-	few	TGTGCCAGCAGTTACCGTACCCAGGGCCCCTATGGCTACACCTTC	CASSYRTQGPYGYTF